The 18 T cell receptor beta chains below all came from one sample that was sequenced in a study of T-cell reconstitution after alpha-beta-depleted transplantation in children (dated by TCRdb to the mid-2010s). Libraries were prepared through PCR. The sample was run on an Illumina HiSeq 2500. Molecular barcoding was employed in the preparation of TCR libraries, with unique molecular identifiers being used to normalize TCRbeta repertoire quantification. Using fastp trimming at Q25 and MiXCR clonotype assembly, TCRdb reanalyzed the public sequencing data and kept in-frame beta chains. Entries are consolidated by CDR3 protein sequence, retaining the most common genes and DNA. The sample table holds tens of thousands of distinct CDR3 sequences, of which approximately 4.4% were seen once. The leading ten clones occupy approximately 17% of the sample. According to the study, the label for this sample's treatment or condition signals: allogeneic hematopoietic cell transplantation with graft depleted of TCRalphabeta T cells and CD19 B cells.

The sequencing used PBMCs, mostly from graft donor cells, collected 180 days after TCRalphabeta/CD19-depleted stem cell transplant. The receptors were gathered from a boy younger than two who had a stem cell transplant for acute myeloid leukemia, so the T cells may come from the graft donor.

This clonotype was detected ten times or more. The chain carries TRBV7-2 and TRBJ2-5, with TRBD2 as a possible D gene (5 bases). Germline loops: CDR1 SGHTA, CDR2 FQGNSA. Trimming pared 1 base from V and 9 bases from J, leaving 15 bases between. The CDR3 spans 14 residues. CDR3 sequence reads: CASSLVPAAGAQYF. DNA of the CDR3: TGTGCCAGCAGCTTAGTTCCAGCGGCCGGGGCCCAGTACTTC. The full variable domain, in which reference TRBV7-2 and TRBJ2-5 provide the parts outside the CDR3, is GAGVSQSPSNKVTEKGKDVELRCDPISGHTALYWYRQSLGQGLEFLIYFQGNSAPDKSGLPSDRFSAERTGGSVSTLTIQRTQQEDSAVYLCASSLVPAAGAQYFGPGTRLLVL.

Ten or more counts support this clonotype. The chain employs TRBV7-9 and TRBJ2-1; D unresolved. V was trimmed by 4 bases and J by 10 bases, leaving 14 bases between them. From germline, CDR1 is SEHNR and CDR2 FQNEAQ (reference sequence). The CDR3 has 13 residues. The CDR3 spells CASSSPMVGEQFF. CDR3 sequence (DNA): TGTGCCAGCAGCTCCCCTATGGTGGGAGAGCAGTTCTTC.

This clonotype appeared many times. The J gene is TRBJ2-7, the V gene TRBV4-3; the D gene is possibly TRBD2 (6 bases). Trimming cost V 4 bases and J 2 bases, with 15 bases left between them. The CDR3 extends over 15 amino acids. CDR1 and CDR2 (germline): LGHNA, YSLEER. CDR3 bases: TGCGCCAGCAGCCCTGGTAGAGGGGAGGCCTACGAGCAGTACTTC. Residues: CASSPGRGEAYEQYF.

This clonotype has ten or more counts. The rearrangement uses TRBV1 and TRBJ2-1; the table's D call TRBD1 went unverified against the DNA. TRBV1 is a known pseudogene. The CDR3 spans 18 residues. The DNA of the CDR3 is TGCACCAGCAGCCAAGAAAGGGGGAACGGACAGGTAGGGGGTGAGCAGTTCTTC. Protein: CTSSQERGNGQVGGEQFF.

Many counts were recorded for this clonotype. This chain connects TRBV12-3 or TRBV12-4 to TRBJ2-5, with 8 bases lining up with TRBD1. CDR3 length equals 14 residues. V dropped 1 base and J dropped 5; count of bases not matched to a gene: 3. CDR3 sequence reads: CASSLGTGIETQYF. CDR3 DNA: TGTGCCAGCAGTTTAGGGACAGGGATTGAGACCCAGTACTTC.

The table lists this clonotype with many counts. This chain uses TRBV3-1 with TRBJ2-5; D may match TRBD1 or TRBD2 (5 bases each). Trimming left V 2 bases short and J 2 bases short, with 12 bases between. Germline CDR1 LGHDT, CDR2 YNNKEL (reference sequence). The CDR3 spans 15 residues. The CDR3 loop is CASSQRGTVQETQYF. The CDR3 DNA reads TGTGCCAGCAGCCAACGGGGCACAGTTCAAGAGACCCAGTACTTC.

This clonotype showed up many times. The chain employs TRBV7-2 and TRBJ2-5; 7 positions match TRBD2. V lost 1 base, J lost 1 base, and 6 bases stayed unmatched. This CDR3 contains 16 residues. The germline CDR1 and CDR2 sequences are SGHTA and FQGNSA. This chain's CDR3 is CASSLVAGVPQETQYF. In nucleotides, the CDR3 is TGTGCCAGCAGCTTAGTGGCGGGGGTTCCCCAAGAGACCCAGTACTTC. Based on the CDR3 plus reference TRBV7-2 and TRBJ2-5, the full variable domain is GAGVSQSPSNKVTEKGKDVELRCDPISGHTALYWYRQSLGQGLEFLIYFQGNSAPDKSGLPSDRFSAERTGGSVSTLTIQRTQQEDSAVYLCASSLVAGVPQETQYFGPGTRLLVL.

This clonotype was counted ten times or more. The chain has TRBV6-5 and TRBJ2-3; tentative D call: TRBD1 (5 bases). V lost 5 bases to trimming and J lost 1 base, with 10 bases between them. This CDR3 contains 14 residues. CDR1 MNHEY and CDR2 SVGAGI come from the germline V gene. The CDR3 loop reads CASSILRGTDTQYF. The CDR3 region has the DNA TGTGCCAGCAGTATACTCAGGGGCACAGATACGCAGTATTTT.

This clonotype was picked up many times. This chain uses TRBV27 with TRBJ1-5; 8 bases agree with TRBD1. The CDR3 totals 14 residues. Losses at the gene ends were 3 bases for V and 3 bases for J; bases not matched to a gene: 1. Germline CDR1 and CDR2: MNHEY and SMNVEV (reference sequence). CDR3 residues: CASSLTGANQPQHF. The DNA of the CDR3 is TGTGCCAGCAGTTTGACAGGGGCCAATCAGCCCCAGCATTTT.

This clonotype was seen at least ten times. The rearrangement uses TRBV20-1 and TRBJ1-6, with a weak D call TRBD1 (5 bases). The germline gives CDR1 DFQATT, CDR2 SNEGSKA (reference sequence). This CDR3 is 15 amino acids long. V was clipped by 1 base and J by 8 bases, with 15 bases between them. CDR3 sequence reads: CSARGGRLRDSPLHF. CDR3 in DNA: TGCAGTGCTAGAGGGGGCAGGCTAAGAGATTCACCCCTCCACTTT.

CDR3 sequence (DNA): TGTGCCTTCAGTTTAGCGCTCACAGGGGCCAGCACAGATACGCAGTATTTT. Amino acid sequence: CAFSLALTGASTDTQYF. The chain joins TRBV12-3 or TRBV12-4 to TRBJ2-3; 7 bases agree with TRBD1. Trimming took 11 bases from V and 0 from J; bases not matched to a gene: 17. The CDR3 loop spans 17 amino acids.

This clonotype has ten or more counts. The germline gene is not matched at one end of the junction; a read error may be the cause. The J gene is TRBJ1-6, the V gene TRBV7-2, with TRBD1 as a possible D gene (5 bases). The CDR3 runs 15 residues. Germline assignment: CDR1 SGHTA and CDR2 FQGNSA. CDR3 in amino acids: CASSVAWDFDSPLHF. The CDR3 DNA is TGTGCCAGCAGCGTAGCCTGGGACTTTGATTCACCCCTCCACTTT.

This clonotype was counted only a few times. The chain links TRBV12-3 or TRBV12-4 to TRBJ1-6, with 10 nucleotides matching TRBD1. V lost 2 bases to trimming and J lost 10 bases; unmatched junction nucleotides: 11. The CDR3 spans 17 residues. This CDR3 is CASSLKGTGTGVSPLHF. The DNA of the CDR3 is TGTGCCAGCAGTTTAAAGGGTACCGGGACAGGGGTCTCACCCCTCCACTTT.

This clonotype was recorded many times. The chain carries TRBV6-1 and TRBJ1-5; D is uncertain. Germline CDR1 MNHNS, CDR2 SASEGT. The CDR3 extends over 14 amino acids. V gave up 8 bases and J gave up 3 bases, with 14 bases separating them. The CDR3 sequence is CASVGGLANQPQHF. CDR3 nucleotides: TGTGCCAGCGTGGGTGGGCTAGCCAATCAGCCCCAGCATTTT.

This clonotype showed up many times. CDR3 in DNA: TGTGCCAGCAGCCGCGACCCCAACAGGGATAAGAGGGGCTACGAGCAGTACTTC. The encoded protein is CASSRDPNRDKRGYEQYF. This chain links TRBV5-5 with TRBJ2-7; perhaps TRBD1 as D (6 bases). Between the trimmed V and J ends, which lost 4 bases and 3 bases, there was a span of 26 bases. This CDR3 comprises 18 residues. The germline V gene encodes CDR1 SGHKS and CDR2 YYEKEE (reference sequence).

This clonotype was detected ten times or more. The CDR3 DNA reads as TGTGCCAGCAGCTCCGCATCCTTTTCGTTCGGGCGGGAGCAGTACTTC. Translating gives CASSSASFSFGREQYF. The chain is built from TRBV12-3 or TRBV12-4 and TRBJ2-7; unclear D gene. The CDR3 has 16 residues. Trimming removed 6 bases at V and 7 bases at J, with 25 bases between.

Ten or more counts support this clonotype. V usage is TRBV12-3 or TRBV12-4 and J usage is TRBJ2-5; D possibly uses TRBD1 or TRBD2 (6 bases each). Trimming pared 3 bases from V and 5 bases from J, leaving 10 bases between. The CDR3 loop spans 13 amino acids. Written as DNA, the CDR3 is TGTGCCAGCAGTTTCGGGGGCCGGGAGACCCAGTACTTC. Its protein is CASSFGGRETQYF.

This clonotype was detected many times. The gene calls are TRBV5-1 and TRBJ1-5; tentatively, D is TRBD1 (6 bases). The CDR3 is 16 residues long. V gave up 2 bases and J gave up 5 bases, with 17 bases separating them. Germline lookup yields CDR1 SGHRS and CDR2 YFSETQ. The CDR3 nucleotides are TGCGCCAGCAGCTTCAACCCCAGGGGTGGGGATCAGCCCCAGCATTTT. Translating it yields CASSFNPRGGDQPQHF.